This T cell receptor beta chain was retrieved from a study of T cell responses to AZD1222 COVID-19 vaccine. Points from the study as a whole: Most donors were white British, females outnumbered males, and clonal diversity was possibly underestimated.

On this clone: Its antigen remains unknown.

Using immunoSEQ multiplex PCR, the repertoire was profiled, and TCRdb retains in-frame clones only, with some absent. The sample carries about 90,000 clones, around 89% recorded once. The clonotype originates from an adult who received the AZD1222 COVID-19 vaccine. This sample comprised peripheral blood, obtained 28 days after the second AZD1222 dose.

The CDR3 sequence: CASSVSQETQYF. In DNA form, the CDR3 reads TGTGCCAGCAGCGTAAGCCAAGAGACCCAGTACTTC. The rearrangement joins TRBV7-9 to TRBJ2-5; D ambiguous. Trimming stripped 5 bases from V and 1 base from J, with 5 bases between. CDR3 length: 12 residues. Germline V CDR1 and CDR2: SEHNR, FQNEAQ (reference sequence).